One sample yielded the 7 T cell receptor beta chains listed below, sequenced in a study of T cell repertoires in cytomegalovirus infection. TCRdb re-called the reads through MiXCR, storing one row per CDR3 protein. The table lists approximately 990,000 distinct CDR3 sequences, 31% of them singletons, with under 15% in the top ten. Their antigen targets remain unknown. The sample consisted of cultured CD8+ T cells from PBMCs, taken from culture after CMV antigen stimulation. These receptors were taken from a human donor in good health (CMV status not recorded). Some clones in this sample may be carry-over from other donors' samples.

The chain uses TRBV7-3 and TRBJ1-4; 9 bases fit TRBD1. Germline V gene sequence: CDR1 SGHTA, CDR2 FQGTGA. CDR3 length equals 15 residues. Trimming removed 5 bases from V and 9 bases from J; junction bases left unmatched: 10. CDR3 bases: TGTGCCAGCAGCACGCCGGGACAGGGAGCCAAAAAACTGTTTTTT. Translation: CASSTPGQGAKKLFF.

The rearrangement links TRBV27 to TRBJ1-1; 7 bases are shared with TRBD1. Germline V lookup: CDR1 MNHEY, CDR2 SMNVEV (reference sequence). This CDR3 has 14 residues. Trimming cost V 6 bases and J 5 bases; bases outside gene matches: 9. CDR3 coding DNA: TGTGCCAGCAGGTCGAGACAGGGAGGGACTGAAGCTTTCTTT. This codes for CASRSRQGGTEAFF.

This chain links TRBV19 with TRBJ1-2, with TRBD1 identical over 8 bases. CDR1 and CDR2 from the germline V gene are LNHDA and SQIVND (reference sequence). The V and J ends lost 5 bases and 6 bases, in that order; junction bases with no gene match: 17. The CDR3 loop spans 17 amino acids. As DNA, the CDR3 is TGTGCCAGTAGTGTAACCGGGACAGGTGATTTTTTAGATGGCTACACCTTC. It codes for CASSVTGTGDFLDGYTF.

The rearrangement joins TRBV19 to TRBJ2-7, with D perhaps being TRBD1 or TRBD2 (6 bases each). Trimming shortened V by 8 bases and J by 0 bases, and 14 bases separated the two germline ends. The CDR3 runs to 14 residues. The germline gives CDR1 LNHDA, CDR2 SQIVND (reference sequence). DNA for the CDR3: TGTGCCAGTTCCGACGGGGGCCTCTCCTACGAGCAGTACTTC. The encoded protein is CASSDGGLSYEQYF.

The genes are TRBV5-4 and TRBJ2-7; 13 bases fit TRBD2. Germline V gene sequence: CDR1 SGHNT, CDR2 YYREEE (reference sequence). This CDR3 is built from 14 residues. J gave up 6 bases and V 4 bases, and 4 bases lay outside the gene matches. CDR3 sequence reads: CASSPGLAGVEQYV. The CDR3 nucleotides read TGTGCCAGCAGCCCAGGACTAGCGGGGGTCGAGCAGTACGTC.

Many counts were recorded for this clonotype. The V gene is TRBV6-5, the J gene TRBJ2-1; perhaps TRBD1 as D (7 bases). CDR1 and CDR2 (germline): MNHEY, SVGAGI. This CDR3 region has 17 residues. V was clipped by 6 bases and J by 2 bases, with 20 bases between them. CDR3 loop: CASRNFQGGLTYNEQFF. The CDR3 region has the DNA TGTGCCAGCAGAAATTTTCAGGGGGGCTTAACCTACAATGAGCAGTTCTTC.

The genes are TRBV4-1 and TRBJ2-7; possible D gene TRBD1, 6 bases. Germline CDR1 is MGHRA and CDR2 is YSYEKL. The CDR3 extends over 16 amino acids. Trimming pared 3 bases from V and 4 bases from J, leaving 19 bases between. The CDR3 protein is CASSHPIAGVVYEQYF. The CDR3 coding sequence is TGCGCCAGCAGCCACCCGATCGCAGGGGTAGTATACGAGCAGTACTTC.